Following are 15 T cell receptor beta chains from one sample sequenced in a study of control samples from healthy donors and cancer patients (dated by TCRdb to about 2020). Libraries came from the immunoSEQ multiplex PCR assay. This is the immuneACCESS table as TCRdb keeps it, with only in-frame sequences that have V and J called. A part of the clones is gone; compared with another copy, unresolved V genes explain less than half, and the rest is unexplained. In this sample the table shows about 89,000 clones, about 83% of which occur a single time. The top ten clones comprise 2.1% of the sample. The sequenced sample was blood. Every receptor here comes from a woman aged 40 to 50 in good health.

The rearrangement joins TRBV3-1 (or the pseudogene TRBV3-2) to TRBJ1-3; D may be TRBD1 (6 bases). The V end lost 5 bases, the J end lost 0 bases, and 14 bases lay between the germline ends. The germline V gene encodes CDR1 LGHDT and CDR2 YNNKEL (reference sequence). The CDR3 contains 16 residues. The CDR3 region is CASSGETGVSGNTIYF. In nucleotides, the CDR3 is TGTGCCAGCAGCGGGGAGACAGGAGTCTCTGGAAACACCATATATTTT.

The CDR3 sequence: CATSRDKGDGYTF. The CDR3 DNA sequence: TGTGCCACCAGCAGAGATAAGGGGGATGGCTACACCTTC. The chain joins TRBV15 to TRBJ1-2; possibly TRBD1 for D (6 bases). The CDR3 has 13 residues. The V gene lost 0 bases and the J gene lost 6 bases, with 8 bases spanning the gap. Germline CDR1 LNHNV, CDR2 YYDKDF (reference sequence).

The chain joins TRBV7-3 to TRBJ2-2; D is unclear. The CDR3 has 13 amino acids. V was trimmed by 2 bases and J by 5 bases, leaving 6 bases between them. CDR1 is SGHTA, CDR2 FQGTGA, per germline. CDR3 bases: TGTGCCAGCAGCTTAGAACCAACCGGGGAGCTGTTTTTT. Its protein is CASSLEPTGELFF.

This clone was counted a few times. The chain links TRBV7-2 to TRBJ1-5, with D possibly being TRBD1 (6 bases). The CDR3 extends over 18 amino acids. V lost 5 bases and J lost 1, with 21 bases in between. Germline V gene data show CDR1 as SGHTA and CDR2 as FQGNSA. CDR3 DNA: TGTGCCAGCAGCCGCCAAGGGGGGGTCGGAGGGAGCAATCAGCCCCAGCATTTT. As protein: CASSRQGGVGGSNQPQHF.

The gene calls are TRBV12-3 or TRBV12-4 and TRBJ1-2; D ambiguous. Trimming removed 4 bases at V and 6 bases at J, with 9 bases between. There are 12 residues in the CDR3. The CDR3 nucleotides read TGTGCCAGCAGTTGGTTAGGAAATGGCTACACCTTC. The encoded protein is CASSWLGNGYTF.

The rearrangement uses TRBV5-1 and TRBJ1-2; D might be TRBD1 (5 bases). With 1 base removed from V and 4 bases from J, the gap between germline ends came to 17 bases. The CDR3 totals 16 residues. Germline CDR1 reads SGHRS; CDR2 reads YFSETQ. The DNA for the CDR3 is TGCGCCAGCAGCTTGAGCGGGGCCGATGGTGGCTATGGCTACACCTTC. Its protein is CASSLSGADGGYGYTF.

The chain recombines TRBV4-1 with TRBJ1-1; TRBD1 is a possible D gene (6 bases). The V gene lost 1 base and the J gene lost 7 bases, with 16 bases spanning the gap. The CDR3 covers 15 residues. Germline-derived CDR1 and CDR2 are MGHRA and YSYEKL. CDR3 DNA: TGCGCCAGCAGCCAAGTGCCGTGGGGGCAGGGTGAAGCTTTCTTT. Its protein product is CASSQVPWGQGEAFF.

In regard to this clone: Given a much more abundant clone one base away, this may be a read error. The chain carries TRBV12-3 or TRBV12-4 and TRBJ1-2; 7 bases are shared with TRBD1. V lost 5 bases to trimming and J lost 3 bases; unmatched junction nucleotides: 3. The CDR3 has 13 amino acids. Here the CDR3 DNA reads TGTGCCAGCAGTACTACAGGGGACTATGGCTACACCTTC. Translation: CASSTTGDYGYTF.

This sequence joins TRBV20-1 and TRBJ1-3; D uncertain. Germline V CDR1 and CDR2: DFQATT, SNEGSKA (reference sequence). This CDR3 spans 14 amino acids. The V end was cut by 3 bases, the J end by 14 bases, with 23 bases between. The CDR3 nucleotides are TGCAGTGCTAGTACAGTGGCGGTGGATCCCATCCTATATTTT. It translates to CSASTVAVDPILYF.

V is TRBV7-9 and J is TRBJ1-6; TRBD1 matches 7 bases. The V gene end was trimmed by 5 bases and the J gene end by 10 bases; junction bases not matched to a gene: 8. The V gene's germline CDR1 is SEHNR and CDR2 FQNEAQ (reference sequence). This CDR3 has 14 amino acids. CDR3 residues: CASSPTGNRSPLHF. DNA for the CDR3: TGTGCCAGCAGCCCGACAGGGAACAGGTCACCCCTCCACTTT.

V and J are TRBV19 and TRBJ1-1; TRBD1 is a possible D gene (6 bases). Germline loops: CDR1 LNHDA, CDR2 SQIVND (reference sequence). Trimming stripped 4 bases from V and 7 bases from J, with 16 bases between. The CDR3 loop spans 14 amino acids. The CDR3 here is CASSTTGIEGEAFF. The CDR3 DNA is TGTGCCAGTAGTACCACAGGGATCGAAGGTGAAGCTTTCTTT.

This chain's CDR3 is CASSPRSQYFQGQNTEAFF. CDR3 DNA sequence: TGTGCCAGCTCACCACGTTCGCAATATTTTCAGGGTCAGAACACTGAAGCTTTCTTT. The chain links TRBV18 to TRBJ1-1, with a possible D match to TRBD1 (5 bases). The V end lost 1 base, the J end lost 1 base, and 22 bases lay between the germline ends. The CDR3 loop spans 19 amino acids. CDR1 KGHSH and CDR2 LQKENI come from the germline V gene. Full variable domain (outside the CDR3, taken from reference TRBV18 and TRBJ1-1): NAGVMQNPRHLVRRRGQEARLRCSPMKGHSHVYWYRQLPEEGLKFMVYLQKENIIDESGMPKERFSAEFPKEGPSILRIQQVVRGDSAAYFCASSPRSQYFQGQNTEAFFGQGTRLTVV.

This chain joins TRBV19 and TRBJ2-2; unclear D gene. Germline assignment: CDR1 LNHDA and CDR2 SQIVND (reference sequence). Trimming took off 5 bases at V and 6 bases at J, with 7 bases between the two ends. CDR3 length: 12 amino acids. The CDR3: CASSPRSGELFF. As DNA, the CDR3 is TGTGCCAGTAGTCCCCGGTCCGGGGAGCTGTTTTTT. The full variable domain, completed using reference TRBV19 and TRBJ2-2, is DGGITQSPKYLFRKEGQNVTLSCEQNLNHDAMYWYRQDPGQGLRLIYYSQIVNDFQKGDIAEGYSVSREKKESFPLTVTSAQKNPTAFYLCASSPRSGELFFGEGSRLTVL.

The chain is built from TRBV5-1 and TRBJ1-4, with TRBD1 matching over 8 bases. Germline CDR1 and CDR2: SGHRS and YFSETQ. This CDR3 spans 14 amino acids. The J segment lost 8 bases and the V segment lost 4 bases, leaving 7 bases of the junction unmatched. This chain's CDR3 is CASSEPGQAEKLFF. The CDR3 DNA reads TGCGCCAGCAGCGAACCGGGACAGGCAGAAAAACTGTTTTTT. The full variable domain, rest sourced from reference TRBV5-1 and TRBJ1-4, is KAGVTQTPRYLIKTRGQQVTLSCSPISGHRSVSWYQQTPGQGLQFLFEYFSETQRNKGNFPGRFSGRQFSNSRSEMNVSTLELGDSALYLCASSEPGQAEKLFFGSGTQLSVL.

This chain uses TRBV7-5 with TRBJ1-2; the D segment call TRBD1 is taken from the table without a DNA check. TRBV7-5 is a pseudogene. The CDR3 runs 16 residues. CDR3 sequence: CARSLTDRQGDYGYTF. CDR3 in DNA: TGTGCCAGAAGCTTAACCGACCGGCAGGGCGATTATGGCTACACCTTC.